One sample yielded the 15 T cell receptor beta chains listed below, sequenced in a study of T-cell memory formation after mild COVID-19. TCRdb reprocessed the 5' RACE reads via MiXCR and lists one record per CDR3 protein. The sample records hundreds of thousands of distinct CDR3 sequences, around 15% being singletons. Specimen: PBMCs or a T cell subset sorted from them (not recorded which). Receptors originate from an adult woman who had mild COVID-19 (a few samples of this study predate the infection). Cell type and time point are not known.

This rearrangement joins TRBV5-1 to TRBJ1-1; TRBD1 agrees at 11 bases. The CDR3 has 14 amino acids. CDR1 and CDR2 from the germline V gene are SGHRS and YFSETQ. With 2 bases clipped from V and 9 bases from J, the junction kept 6 bases outside the gene matches. As DNA, the CDR3 is TGCGCCAGCAGCTTAGGACAGGGGGCGGGGAAAGCTTTCTTT. It yields the protein CASSLGQGAGKAFF.

This clonotype was recorded a few times. The chain has TRBV2 and TRBJ2-1; TRBD1 matches at 10 bases. Germline trimming cut 0 bases from V and 14 bases from J; bases unmatched to any gene: 4. CDR3 size: 13 residues. The germline gives CDR1 SNHLY, CDR2 FYNNEI. The CDR3 protein is CASSEAPTGGEFF. CDR3 coding DNA: TGTGCCAGCAGTGAAGCGCCGACAGGGGGCGAGTTCTTC.

Notes on this clonotype: Just one base apart from a much larger clone, this may be a read error. This chain connects TRBV6-5 to TRBJ2-5; no reliable D call. The V gene's germline CDR1 is MNHEY and CDR2 SVGAGI. V was pared by 2 bases and J by 4 bases, with 5 bases between. There are 12 residues in the CDR3. CDR3 DNA: TGTGCCAGCAGTTACACGGGAGAGACCCAGTACTTC. It codes for CASSYTGETQYF.

This clonotype was seen only a few times. This chain connects TRBV18 to TRBJ1-1; 8 positions agree with TRBD1. V lost 4 bases and J lost 5; bases outside the gene matches: 3. The CDR3 has 13 amino acids. The germline CDR1 and CDR2 sequences are KGHSH and LQKENI. CDR3 sequence reads: CASSQGQETEAFF. CDR3 in DNA: TGTGCCAGCTCACAGGGACAGGAAACTGAAGCTTTCTTT.

The gene calls are TRBV28 and TRBJ2-7; D is perhaps TRBD2 (7 bases). The V end was cut by 6 bases, the J end by 4 bases, with 22 bases between. CDR3 length equals 16 residues. CDR1 is MDHEN and CDR2 is SYDVKM in the germline V gene. This CDR3 is CASRPAGAGAPYEQYF. Written as DNA, the CDR3 is TGTGCCAGCAGGCCCGCGGGGGCGGGAGCCCCGTACGAGCAGTACTTC.

V is TRBV6-5 and J is TRBJ2-6, with TRBD1 as a possible D gene (6 bases). The CDR3 is 22 residues long. V was clipped by 4 bases and J by 0 bases, with 28 bases between them. The germline V gene has CDR1 MNHEY and CDR2 SVGAGI. Here the CDR3 DNA reads TGTGCCAGCAGTTTTTACCGGGACATGGAAACCAGACCACTCTCTGGGGCCAACGTCCTGACTTTC. Encoded protein: CASSFYRDMETRPLSGANVLTF.

The chain couples TRBV30 to TRBJ2-7, with D unresolved. The V end lost 0 bases, the J end lost 7 bases, and 10 bases lay between the germline ends. The germline CDR1 and CDR2 sequences are GTSNPN and SVGIG (reference sequence). The CDR3 has 12 residues. CDR3 nucleotides: TGTGCCTGGAGTGTACGTCAAGCGGAGCAGTACTTC. Translating it yields CAWSVRQAEQYF. The full variable domain, rest sourced from reference TRBV30 and TRBJ2-7, is SQTIHQWPATLVQPVGSPLSLECTVEGTSNPNLYWYRQAAGRGLQLLFYSVGIGQISSEVPQNLSASRPQDRQFILSSKKLLLSDSGFYLCAWSVRQAEQYFGPGTRLTVT.

This clonotype was detected only a few times. The genes are TRBV2 and TRBJ1-5; the match to TRBD1 covers 11 bases. Germline trimming cut 5 bases from V and 6 bases from J; bases unmatched to any gene: 3. Germline values: CDR1 SNHLY, CDR2 FYNNEI. The CDR3 totals 14 residues. CDR3 DNA sequence: TGTGCCAGCAGTAGGACAGGGGGCCGTCAGCCCCAGCATTTT. Its translation is CASSRTGGRQPQHF. The full variable domain, with the rest looked up from reference TRBV2 and TRBJ1-5, is EPEVTQTPSHQVTQMGQEVILRCVPISNHLYFYWYRQILGQKVEFLVSFYNNEISEKSEIFDDQFSVERPDGSNFTLKIRSTKLEDSAMYFCASSRTGGRQPQHFGDGTRLSIL.

V and J are TRBV20-1 and TRBJ1-3; no clear D. The V gene lost 5 bases and the J gene lost 9 bases, with 14 bases spanning the gap. The CDR3 has 12 residues. CDR1 DFQATT and CDR2 SNEGSKA come from the germline V gene (reference sequence). This chain's CDR3 is CSAENPGSTIYF. CDR3 coding DNA: TGCAGTGCTGAAAACCCGGGGAGCACCATATATTTT.

The V gene is TRBV6-5, the J gene TRBJ1-2, with D possibly being TRBD1 (5 bases). CDR3 length: 15 amino acids. Germline loops: CDR1 MNHEY, CDR2 SVGAGI. Deletions cut 7 bases from V and 5 bases from J, with 20 bases between. The CDR3: CASKEAGRHGYGYTF. CDR3 sequence (DNA): TGTGCCAGCAAGGAGGCAGGGCGACACGGGTATGGCTACACCTTC.

This clonotype turned up a few times. The rearrangement links TRBV6-1 to TRBJ1-5; D unresolved. The germline V gene encodes CDR1 MNHNS and CDR2 SASEGT. CDR3 length: 16 amino acids. Trimming took 0 bases from V and 5 from J, leaving 14 bases between them. The CDR3 region is CASSEAEGLVDQPQHF. Here the CDR3 DNA reads TGTGCCAGCAGTGAAGCGGAAGGACTTGTTGATCAGCCCCAGCATTTT.

This clonotype has only a few counts. The gene calls are TRBV5-1 and TRBJ2-7; 7 positions match TRBD1. Germline-derived CDR1 and CDR2 are SGHRS and YFSETQ. The CDR3 sequence is 13 residues long. After removal of 7 bases from V and 0 bases from J, the junction contained 4 bases not matched to a gene. CDR3 DNA sequence: TGCGCCAGCGGCCCAGGGGGCTCCTACGAGCAGTACTTC. It translates to CASGPGGSYEQYF.

This clonotype was observed a handful of times. V gene TRBV25-1 combines with J gene TRBJ2-5; D might be TRBD1 (5 bases). CDR3 length: 12 amino acids. Germline V gives CDR1 MGHDK, CDR2 SYGVNS. V lost 3 bases to trimming and J lost 13 bases, with 15 bases between them. CDR3 bases: TGTGCCAGCAGTGAGGTGGGGCAAGCGAGGTACTTC. This encodes CASSEVGQARYF. The full variable domain, in which reference TRBV25-1 and TRBJ2-5 provide the parts outside the CDR3, is EADIYQTPRYLVIGTGKKITLECSQTMGHDKMYWYQQDPGMELHLIHYSYGVNSTEKGDLSSESTVSRIRTEHFPLTLESARPSHTSQYLCASSEVGQARYFGPGTRLLVL.

This clonotype was observed at least ten times. The J gene is TRBJ2-2, the V gene TRBV4-2, with no clear D. The CDR3 totals 15 residues. The V gene's germline CDR1 is LGHNA and CDR2 YNFKEQ. V was trimmed by 0 bases and J by 0 bases, leaving 5 bases between them. The CDR3 protein is CASSQDPANTGELFF. CDR3 coding DNA: TGTGCCAGCAGCCAAGATCCAGCGAACACCGGGGAGCTGTTTTTT.

The J gene is TRBJ2-1, the V gene TRBV9; 9 bases align to TRBD1. The germline V gene encodes CDR1 SGDLS and CDR2 YYNGEE. The CDR3 is made up of 15 amino acids. Unmatched junction bases numbered 8, after V lost 3 bases and J lost 7 bases. The CDR3 protein is CASSATGTGRNEQFF. CDR3 coding DNA: TGTGCCAGCAGCGCAACCGGGACAGGGAGAAATGAGCAGTTCTTC.